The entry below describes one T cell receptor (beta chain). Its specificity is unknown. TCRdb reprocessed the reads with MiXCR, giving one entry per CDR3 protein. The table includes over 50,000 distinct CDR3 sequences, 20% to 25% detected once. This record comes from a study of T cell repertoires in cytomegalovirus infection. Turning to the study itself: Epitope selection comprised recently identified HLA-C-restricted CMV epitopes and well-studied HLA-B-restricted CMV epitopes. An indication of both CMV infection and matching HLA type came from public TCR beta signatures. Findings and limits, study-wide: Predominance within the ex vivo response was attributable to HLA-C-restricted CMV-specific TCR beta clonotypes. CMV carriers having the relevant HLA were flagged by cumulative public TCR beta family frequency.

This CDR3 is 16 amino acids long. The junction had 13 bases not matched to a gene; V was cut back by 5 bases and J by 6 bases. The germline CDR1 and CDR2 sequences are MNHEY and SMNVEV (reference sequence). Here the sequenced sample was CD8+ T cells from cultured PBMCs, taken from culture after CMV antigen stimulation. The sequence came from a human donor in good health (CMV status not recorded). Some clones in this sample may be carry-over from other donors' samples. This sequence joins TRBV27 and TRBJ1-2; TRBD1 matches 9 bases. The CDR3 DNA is TGTGCCAGCAGTGCCAACCGGGACAGGGTGAGGAATGGCTACACCTTC. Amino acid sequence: CASSANRDRVRNGYTF.